This T cell receptor (beta chain) was observed in a study of Ad26.COV2.S vaccination and SARS-CoV-2 variants. The CDR3 loop spans 13 amino acids. The germline V gene has CDR1 MNHEY and CDR2 SVGAGI. The V gene lost 6 bases and the J gene lost 0 bases, with 8 bases spanning the gap. This table comes from immunoSEQ multiplex PCR, and its TCRdb copy is limited to in-frame clones, with some not included. The data hold over 450,000 clones, with roughly nine tenths observed a single time. Treatment: around 19 received Ad26.COV2.S at low or high dose, single or two shots; about 5 received placebo; per-sample allocation not given. Vaccine and placebo recipients were sampled on day 63 after the first injection. In regard to this clone: Other DNA sequences in the same sample also yield this CDR3.

Material: peripheral blood, obtained in a trial of Ad26.COV2.S vaccine versus placebo. This receptor was identified in a person between 18 and 60 years old who received the Ad26.COV2.S COVID-19 vaccine or a placebo. The chain combines TRBV6-5 with TRBJ1-1; D is unclear. CDR3 amino acids: CASSSAMNTEAFF. In nucleotides, the CDR3 is TGTGCCAGCAGCTCAGCCATGAACACTGAAGCTTTCTTT.